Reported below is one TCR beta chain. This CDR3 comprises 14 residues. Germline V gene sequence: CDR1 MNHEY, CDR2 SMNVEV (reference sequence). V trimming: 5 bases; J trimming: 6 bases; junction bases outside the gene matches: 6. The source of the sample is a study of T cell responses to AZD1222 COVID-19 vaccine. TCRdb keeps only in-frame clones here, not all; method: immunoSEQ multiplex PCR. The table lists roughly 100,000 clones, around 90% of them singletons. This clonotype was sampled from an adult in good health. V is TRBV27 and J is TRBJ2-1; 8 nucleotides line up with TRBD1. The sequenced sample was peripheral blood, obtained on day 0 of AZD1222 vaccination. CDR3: CASSPWTGTNEQFF. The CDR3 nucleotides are TGTGCCAGCAGTCCCTGGACAGGGACCAATGAGCAGTTCTTC.